Following are 5 T cell receptor beta chains from one sample sequenced in a study of tissue T cells after allogeneic stem cell transplantation. Method: immunoSEQ multiplex PCR; TCRdb's copy keeps in-frame clones and lacks some. The table includes roughly 9,000 clones, under 55% detected once. The time point here: mouse harvest day 7 after allogeneic transplant. Mouse grafts combined 10^7 T-cell-depleted bone marrow cells with 10^6 splenic CD5+ T cells. Sample: gut tissue. The origin of the receptors is a female BALB/c mouse given C57BL/6 T cells with graft-versus-host disease after an allogeneic hematopoietic cell transplant.

This clone is medium-sized. Gene names denote mouse genes. The CDR3 bases that were read are TGTGCCAGCAGTCTCGAGGCTGGAAATACGCTCTAT. Residues: CASSLEAGNTLY. The whole CDR3 reads CASSLEAGNTLYF. The chain is built from TRBV26 and TRBJ1-3, with unresolved D. The read halts 1 residue ahead of the CDR3 end, with the missing end drawn from the germline J gene. Germline V gene sequence: CDR1 KGHPV, CDR2 FQNQEV (reference sequence). The V and J ends lost 3 bases and 2 bases respectively, with 5 bases between them. This CDR3 region has 13 residues.

This clone was detected only once. The genes and germline here are from mouse. The CDR3 extends 1 residue past the end of the read, so its final part is completed from the germline J gene. The chain is built from TRBV26 and TRBJ1-4; D is uncertain. This CDR3 has 13 amino acids. CDR1 and CDR2 (germline): KGHPV, FQNQEV (reference sequence). V lost 6 bases, J lost 4 bases, and 9 bases lay in between. CDR3 DNA (partial): TGTGCCAGCAGCCCGACAAACAACGAAAGATTATTT. It yields the protein CASSPTNNERLF. The whole CDR3 sequence is CASSPTNNERLFF.

Only a few counts were recorded for this clone. The genes are named according to mouse. The read is 1 residue too short to cover the CDR3 end, so that end is filled in from the germline J gene. The rearrangement joins TRBV26 to TRBJ2-4; D may be TRBD1 (5 bases). Germline lookup yields CDR1 KGHPV and CDR2 FQNQEV (reference sequence). The length of the CDR3 is 14 residues. Deletions cut 4 bases from V and 0 bases from J, with 8 bases between. CDR3 DNA (partial): TGTGCCAGCAGTCGGACAACTAGTCAAAACACCTTGTAC. This translates into CASSRTTSQNTLY. The entire CDR3 is CASSRTTSQNTLYF.

Details on this clone: The genes are named according to mouse. The read is 1 residue too short to cover the CDR3 end, so that end is filled in from the germline J gene. The chain links TRBV26 to TRBJ1-1; maybe TRBD1 (6 bases). The V end was cut by 3 bases, the J end by 1 base, with 6 bases between. Germline V lookup: CDR1 KGHPV, CDR2 FQNQEV (reference sequence). The CDR3 consists of 13 residues. The chain's CDR3 is CASSLQGNTEVFF. The sequenced CDR3 bases are TGTGCCAGCAGTCTACAGGGAAACACAGAAGTCTTC.

About this clone itself: These gene names are mouse names. The read finishes 1 residue shy of the CDR3 end, and the germline J gene is used to complete it. The chain combines TRBV23 with TRBJ2-2; TRBD1 is the table's D call and was not checked against the DNA. Looked up from germline, CDR1 is KGHTA and CDR2 is FQNQQP. The CDR3 contains 15 residues. Partial CDR3 DNA: TGCTCCAGCAGTGGGCAGGGGGCAAACACCGGGCAGCTCTAC. This encodes CSSSGQGANTGQLY. The CDR3 in its entirety is CSSSGQGANTGQLYF.